This T cell receptor beta chain was found in a study of CD8 T cells in Susac syndrome. Study overall: Blood was drawn from patients with Susac syndrome. At that point, they were therapy-naive, on corticosteroids, or on intravenous immunoglobulin alone.

RNA, at about 0.45 to 1 ug, was reverse transcribed with random hexamers. TCRdb re-called the immunoSEQ multiplex PCR reads through MiXCR, storing one row per CDR3 protein. Of 150,000 to 200,000 distinct CDR3 sequences listed, approximately 94% are singletons. Negative magnetic isolation gave CD8+ and CD4+ cells; FACS enriched CD8+ TEMRA. Per the germline V gene, CDR1 is SQVTM and CDR2 is ANQGSEA. The V and J ends lost 6 bases and 3 bases, in that order; junction bases with no gene match: 4. The CDR3 has 13 amino acids. This sequence originates from a human donor with Susac syndrome. Sequences were obtained from CD4+ T cells from PBMCs. The V call is TRBV29-1, the J call TRBJ2-5; 10 positions match TRBD1. DNA of the CDR3: TGCAGCGTAACCGGGACAGGGGAAGAGACCCAGTACTTC. It translates to CSVTGTGEETQYF.